This is a list of T cell receptor beta chains from one sample in a study of cytomegalovirus exposure and HLA in healthy donors. Clones were read by immunoSEQ multiplex PCR, and TCRdb kept only the in-frame ones, dropping some. The profile shows over 120,000 clones, 82% of them singletons. The sequencing input was PBMCs. These receptors originate from an older woman in good health and CMV-seropositive. CDR3s include the opening cysteine and the closing phenylalanine or tryptophan. A D gene is named only where the DNA matches it firmly. The size entry is marked missing in some rows and otherwise reads once, few, many or a size class.

TRBV4-2	once	.	TRBJ1-5	TGTGCCAGCAGCCCTAGCGCCAGGCCCATTAATCAGCCCCAGCATTTT	CASSPSARPINQPQHF
TRBV2	.	TRBD1	TRBJ2-7	TGTGCCAGCAGTGAATGGGCAGGGGGCCCCTACGAGCAGTACTTC	CASSEWAGGPYEQYF
TRBV4-2	.	.	TRBJ2-2	TGTGCCAGCAGCCAAGAGCACAGAGGAGGCGGGGAGCTGTTTTTT	CASSQEHRGGGELFF
TRBV5-4	few	.	TRBJ1-4	TGTGCCAGCATAACCGGGATGGAGGAAAAACTGTTTTTT	CASITGMEEKLFF
TRBV19	.	.	TRBJ2-2	TGTGCCAGTAGTATGAAGACAGGTAACACCGGGGAGCTGTTTTTT	CASSMKTGNTGELFF
TRBV4-2	.	TRBD2	TRBJ2-7	TGTGCCAGCAGCCGGACTAGCGGGAGGGGCGAGCAGTACTTC	CASSRTSGRGEQYF
TRBV5-1	once	TRBD1	TRBJ1-2	TGCGCCAGCAGCTTGGGGGACAGGGCTCGGGACTATGGCTACACCTTC	CASSLGDRARDYGYTF
TRBV6-5	.	.	TRBJ2-1	TGTGCCAGCAGTGCCGGACAGATCTACAATGAGCAGTTCTTC	CASSAGQIYNEQFF
TRBV4-1	.	.	TRBJ1-2	TGCGCCAGCAGCCAAGTAGACAGGAATCATGGCTACACCTTC	CASSQVDRNHGYTF
TRBV19	.	TRBD1	TRBJ2-7	TGTGCCAGTAGTATAGAAAGGGGGCAGGGGGTGAACGAGCAGTACTTC	CASSIERGQGVNEQYF
TRBV5-4	.	.	TRBJ2-1	TGTGCCAGCAACAACGCGAGGAATGAGCAGTTCTTC	CASNNARNEQFF
TRBV28	.	.	TRBJ2-3	TGTGCCAGCAGTTTCCAGGGTAACACAGATACGCAGTATTTT	CASSFQGNTDTQYF
TRBV6-1	.	.	TRBJ2-7	TGTGCCAGCAGTGGTCTAGCTCGCGAGCAGTACTTC	CASSGLAREQYF
TRBV4-1	.	.	TRBJ2-2	TGCGCCAGCAGCCCAACAGGCGGGGAGCTGTTTTTT	CASSPTGGELFF
TRBV28	.	TRBD1	TRBJ2-7	TGTGCCAGCAACACCCCCCCGGACAGGGGAGGCGAGCAGTACTTC	CASNTPPDRGGEQYF
TRBV7-3	.	TRBD2	TRBJ2-3	TGTGCCAGCAGCCCTGGAGCGGGAGTGGGCACAGATACGCAGTATTTT	CASSPGAGVGTDTQYF
TRBV6-5	.	.	TRBJ1-1	TGTGCCAGCAGTGCCTGGGCGAACACTGAAGCTTTCTTT	CASSAWANTEAFF
TRBV7-9	.	TRBD1	TRBJ1-4	TGTGCCAGCAGGACAGGGGAGGGGGAAAAACTGTTTTTT	CASRTGEGEKLFF
TRBV28	.	TRBD1	TRBJ1-4	TGTGCCAGCAGCCGACAGGGTGAAGAAAAACTGTTTTTT	CASSRQGEEKLFF
TRBV15	.	TRBD2	TRBJ2-2	TGTGCCACCAGCAGAGATGCAGCGAGCGGGAGAAGGGCCGGGGAGCTGTTTTTT	CATSRDAASGRRAGELFF
TRBV19	.	TRBD2	TRBJ2-1	TGTGCCAGTAGTATCCTAGCGGCCTCCTACAATGAGCAGTTCTTC	CASSILAASYNEQFF
TRBV5-1	.	.	TRBJ2-1	TGCGCCAGCAGCACAGGGACGTCTCACAATGAGCAGTTCTTC	CASSTGTSHNEQFF
TRBV9	once	.	TRBJ1-2	TGTGCCAGCAGCCTGGACAGCATCTATGTCTACACCTTC	CASSLDSIYVYTF
TRBV27	.	.	TRBJ1-2	TGTGCCAGCAAGAGGACGGGGAACTATGGCTACACCTTC	CASKRTGNYGYTF
TRBV6-1	.	.	TRBJ2-3	TGTGCCAGCAGTGCCCTAGCGAAGCCCACAGATACGCAGTATTTT	CASSALAKPTDTQYF
TRBV6-6	.	.	TRBJ2-3	TGTGCCAGCGCTCCGAGGGCGGGGGCCACAGATACGCAGTATTTT	CASAPRAGATDTQYF
TRBV30	.	TRBD1	TRBJ1-5	TGTGCCTGGAGATCAACAGGGGGCAATCAGCCCCAGCATTTT	CAWRSTGGNQPQHF
TRBV7-9	.	.	TRBJ2-7	TGTGCCAGCGGGCAGGGGCTCAATGACCAGTACTTC	CASGQGLNDQYF